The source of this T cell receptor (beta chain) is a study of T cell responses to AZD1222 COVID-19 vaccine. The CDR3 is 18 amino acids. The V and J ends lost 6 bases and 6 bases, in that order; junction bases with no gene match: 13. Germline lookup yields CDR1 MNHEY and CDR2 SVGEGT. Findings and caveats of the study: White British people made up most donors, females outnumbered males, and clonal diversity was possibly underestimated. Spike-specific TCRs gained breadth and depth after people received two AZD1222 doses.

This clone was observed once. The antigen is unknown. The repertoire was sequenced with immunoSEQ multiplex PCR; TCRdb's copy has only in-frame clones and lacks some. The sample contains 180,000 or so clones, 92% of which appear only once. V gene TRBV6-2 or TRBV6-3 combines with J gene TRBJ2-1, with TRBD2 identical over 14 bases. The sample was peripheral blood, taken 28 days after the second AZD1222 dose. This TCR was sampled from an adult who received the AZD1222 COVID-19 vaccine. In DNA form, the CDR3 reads TGTGCCAGCAGCCCGCTGGGACTAGCGGGAGAGAGGGGCAATGAGCAGTTCTTC. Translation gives CASSPLGLAGERGNEQFF.